This T cell receptor beta chain was identified in a study of OX40 agonist ivuxolimab in advanced cancers. The wider study: Patients received intravenous ivuxolimab every 2 weeks at 0.01 to 10 mg/kg. Roughly two fifths of patients had received prior checkpoint inhibitor therapy. Among those enrolled, mean age was about 60 years (range roughly 20 to 85) and less than 90% were male.

As for this clone: The antigen remains undetermined.

Data came from immunoSEQ multiplex PCR; TCRdb stores just in-frame clones and leaves some out. Here the sample spans about 20,000 clones, more than 75% being singletons. Broader study findings: At doses 0.1 to 3.0 mg/kg, CD4+ and CD8+ clones expanded.

The specimen was CD4+ or CD8+ T cells sorted from blood, collected in a trial of the OX40 agonist ivuxolimab. The receptor comes from an adult with an advanced solid tumor such as melanoma, head and neck, liver or kidney cancer.

The CDR3 DNA reads TGTGCCAGCAGTTTACAGGGGGCCTACGAGCAGTACTTC. Translation: CASSLQGAYEQYF. This chain joins TRBV27 and TRBJ2-5, with 7 bases lining up with TRBD1. TRBJ2-7 explains the end of the DNA better; the J call may be wrong. Looked up from germline, CDR1 is MNHEY and CDR2 is SMNVEV (reference sequence). The length of the CDR3 is 13 residues.